These T cell receptor beta chains were read from a single sample in a study of T cells in Graves' hyperthyroidism and ophthalmopathy. TCRdb fed the multiplex PCR reads into MiXCR, producing one record per CDR3 protein. The table includes a few hundred thousand distinct CDR3 sequences, 15% to 19% detected once. The specimen was blood. The receptors were gathered from a woman in her 30s with Graves' hyperthyroidism. Both conserved end residues are part of each CDR3. D genes are given only for firm matches. Clone size is given for some rows only: seen once, a few or many times, or a class if the clone is expanded.

clone_size,v_call,j_call,d_call,cdr3_aa,cdr3_nt
many,TRBV6-1,TRBJ1-5,TRBD1,CASSRTGARNQPQHF,TGTGCCAGCAGTCGTACAGGGGCACGCAATCAGCCCCAGCATTTT
-,TRBV5-1,TRBJ2-2,-,CASSASGGELFF,TGCGCCAGCAGCGCTAGTGGCGGGGAGCTGTTTTTT
many,TRBV3-1,TRBJ1-1,TRBD1,CASSYIDRDTEAFF,TGTGCCAGCAGCTATATCGACAGGGACACTGAAGCTTTCTTT
many,TRBV18,TRBJ2-2,TRBD1,CASSSTGHKNTGELFF,TGTGCCAGCTCATCGACAGGGCATAAGAACACCGGGGAGCTGTTTTTT
-,TRBV30,TRBJ1-2,-,CAWSVSGQAQTF,TGTGCCTGGAGTGTAAGTGGGCAGGCCCAGACCTTC
few,TRBV5-1,TRBJ1-3,-,CASSPSGEPGNTTYF,TGCGCCAGCAGCCCCTCAGGGGAACCTGGAAACACCACATATTTT
many,TRBV11-1,TRBJ2-2,-,CASRPDRGLRAGELFF,-
few,TRBV6-2/TRBV6-3,TRBJ2-2,-,CASSPSVGVSGELFF,TGTGCCAGCAGTCCGTCCGTGGGGGTGTCCGGGGAGCTGTTTTTT
many,TRBV24-1,TRBJ2-5,-,CATSDRAGSRETQYF,TGTGCCACCAGTGATCGCGCCGGGTCACGAGAGACCCAGTACTTC
few,TRBV27,TRBJ2-6,-,CASWISGANVLTF,TGTGCCAGCTGGATCTCTGGGGCCAACGTCCTGACTTTC
many,TRBV5-1,TRBJ2-1,-,CASSPGTPANEQFF,TGCGCCAGCAGCCCCGGGACCCCGGCCAATGAGCAGTTCTTC
many,TRBV7-9,TRBJ1-1,-,CASSTSLNTEAFF,TGTGCCAGCAGCACGAGTTTGAACACTGAAGCTTTCTTT
many,TRBV10-3,TRBJ2-3,-,CAISDPGVGTDTQYF,TGTGCCATCAGTGATCCGGGAGTGGGCACAGATACGCAGTATTTT
many,TRBV12-3/TRBV12-4,TRBJ2-7,-,CASSRDGVGEQYF,TGTGCCAGCAGCCGTGACGGGGTAGGGGAGCAGTACTTC
many,TRBV30,TRBJ1-1,-,CARGTGVTEAFF,TGTGCCCGGGGGACCGGGGTCACTGAAGCTTTCTTT
many,TRBV20-1,TRBJ2-3,TRBD2,CSARGSSGRGDTQYF,TGCAGTGCTAGGGGTTCTAGCGGGAGAGGTGATACGCAGTATTTT
many,TRBV20-1,TRBJ1-2,-,CSAREGVGFGYTF,TGCAGTGCTAGAGAGGGGGTCGGTTTTGGCTACACCTTC
-,TRBV19,TRBJ2-7,TRBD1,CASSTPGTGVYEQYF,TGTGCCAGTAGTACGCCCGGGACAGGGGTCTACGAGCAGTACTTC
many,TRBV15,TRBJ1-5,-,CATSRDFGGVQPQHF,TGTGCCACCAGCAGAGATTTCGGGGGAGTGCAGCCCCAGCATTTT
many,TRBV7-9,TRBJ2-1,TRBD2,CASIPGSGGGDNEQFF,TGTGCCAGCATCCCCGGGAGCGGGGGGGGTGACAATGAGCAGTTCTTC
-,TRBV6-5,TRBJ2-7,-,CASSYRPPYEQYF,TGTGCCAGCAGTTATAGGCCCCCCTACGAGCAGTACTTC
many,TRBV11-2,TRBJ2-5,TRBD2,CASSLHSSGQETQYF,TGTGCCAGCAGTCTCCACTCTAGCGGGCAAGAGACCCAGTACTTC
many,TRBV7-3,TRBJ2-1,TRBD1,CASSFESGQGRNEQFF,TGTGCCAGCAGCTTTGAGTCGGGACAGGGGAGGAATGAGCAGTTCTTC
few,TRBV14,TRBJ2-1,TRBD2,CASSLGFGGDSYNEQFF,TGTGCCAGCAGCCTTGGGTTTGGGGGGGACTCCTACAATGAGCAGTTCTTC
many,TRBV28,TRBJ2-7,TRBD2,CASSFRQLAGVYEQYF,TGTGCCAGCAGTTTCCGCCAACTAGCGGGAGTCTACGAGCAGTACTTC
few,TRBV19,TRBJ2-2,-,CASSIELGVPGELFF,TGTGCCAGTAGTATAGAGTTAGGAGTTCCCGGGGAGCTGTTTTTT
-,TRBV11-1,TRBJ2-1,-,CASSFGTTEGEQFF,TGTGCCAGCAGCTTCGGGACGACCGAGGGTGAGCAGTTCTTC
many,TRBV29-1,TRBJ2-7,TRBD1,CSVEDDRGIHEQYF,TGCAGCGTTGAAGACGACAGGGGAATCCACGAGCAGTACTTC
many,TRBV20-1,TRBJ1-6,-,CSATLTIDSNSPLHF,TGCAGTGCTACCCTTACGATTGACAGTAATTCACCCCTCCACTTT
many,TRBV10-3,TRBJ1-2,-,CAISEGPAGGYTF,TGTGCCATCAGTGAGGGCCCCGCAGGAGGCTACACCTTC
many,TRBV5-1,TRBJ2-7,-,CASSLQATYEQYF,TGCGCCAGCAGCTTACAGGCCACCTACGAGCAGTACTTC
-,TRBV3-1,TRBJ2-7,-,CASSQGLFGGPPYEQYF,TGTGCCAGCAGCCAGGGGCTTTTTGGAGGGCCCCCCTACGAGCAGTACTTC
-,TRBV14,TRBJ2-2,TRBD2,CASSRMGLAGGNTGELFF,TGTGCCAGCAGCCGCATGGGACTAGCGGGAGGTAACACCGGGGAGCTGTTTTTT
-,TRBV6-1,TRBJ2-7,-,CASSEQRGISYEQYF,TGTGCCAGCAGTGAACAAAGGGGGATCTCCTACGAGCAGTACTTC
many,TRBV5-1,TRBJ2-3,-,CATSRAGTSTDTQYF,TGCGCCACCTCCCGGGCAGGAACTAGCACAGATACGCAGTATTTT
few,TRBV25-1,TRBJ1-1,TRBD1,CASSEYRGTGSTEAFF,TGTGCCAGCAGTGAATATAGGGGGACAGGGAGTACTGAAGCTTTCTTT
-,TRBV10-3,TRBJ2-3,-,CAISEPNRVGDTQYF,TGTGCCATCAGTGAGCCCAACAGGGTCGGGGATACGCAGTATTTT
-,TRBV6-2/TRBV6-3,TRBJ2-3,TRBD1,CASTPGTGLADTQYF,TGTGCCAGCACCCCCGGGACAGGGCTTGCAGATACGCAGTATTTT
-,TRBV12-5,TRBJ2-1,TRBD2,CASVLAGEQFF,TGTGCTAGTGTCCTAGCGGGTGAGCAGTTCTTC
-,TRBV20-1,TRBJ1-1,TRBD1,CSAGRGGMNTEAFF,TGCAGTGCTGGACGAGGGGGCATGAACACTGAAGCTTTCTTT
many,TRBV2,TRBJ1-2,-,CASSNTGTRGYTF,TGTGCCAGCAGTAACACAGGGACGCGAGGCTACACCTTC
many,TRBV24-1,TRBJ1-2,TRBD1,CATSDRTGYGYTF,TGTGCCACCAGTGATAGGACAGGCTATGGCTACACCTTC
many,TRBV12-3/TRBV12-4,TRBJ2-3,-,CASSSSPSSQYF,TGTGCCAGCAGTTCAAGCCCCTCCTCGCAGTATTTT
-,TRBV18,TRBJ2-2,-,CASSPVLAGELFF,TGTGCCAGCTCACCAGTACTAGCCGGGGAGCTGTTTTTT
many,TRBV5-1,TRBJ2-1,-,CASSLAPSTGFDEQFF,TGCGCCAGCAGCTTGGCACCCTCAACAGGGTTCGATGAGCAGTTCTTC
many,TRBV20-1,TRBJ1-5,TRBD1,CSASGTGLQPQHF,TGCAGTGCTAGCGGGACAGGCCTTCAGCCCCAGCATTTT
-,TRBV29-1,TRBJ2-1,TRBD2,CSVPRTSGAGNEQFF,TGCAGCGTTCCCCGGACTAGCGGGGCAGGGAATGAGCAGTTCTTC
-,TRBV27,TRBJ2-2,TRBD1,CASRGQASNTGELFF,TGTGCCAGCAGGGGACAGGCCTCGAACACCGGGGAGCTGTTTTTT
many,TRBV5-1,TRBJ2-3,TRBD1,CASSLEGAVLADTQYF,TGCGCCAGCAGCTTGGAGGGGGCAGTACTTGCAGATACGCAGTATTTT
many,TRBV11-2,TRBJ1-2,TRBD1,CASSLDVRDRAGYTF,TGTGCCAGCAGCTTAGACGTGAGGGACAGGGCTGGCTACACCTTC
-,TRBV18,TRBJ2-2,TRBD1,CASSPFDRANTGELFF,TGTGCCAGCTCACCTTTCGACAGGGCAAACACCGGGGAGCTGTTTTTT
many,TRBV20-1,TRBJ2-7,-,CSARDGLQALYEQYF,TGCAGTGCTAGAGATGGCCTACAGGCCCTCTACGAGCAGTACTTC
many,TRBV7-2,TRBJ2-2,TRBD2,CASSLVASGTGELFF,TGTGCCAGCAGCTTAGTCGCTAGCGGAACCGGGGAGCTGTTTTTT
many,TRBV7-2,TRBJ1-2,-,CASSLDFGQNYGYTF,TGTGCCAGCAGCTTAGATTTCGGACAGAACTATGGCTACACCTTC